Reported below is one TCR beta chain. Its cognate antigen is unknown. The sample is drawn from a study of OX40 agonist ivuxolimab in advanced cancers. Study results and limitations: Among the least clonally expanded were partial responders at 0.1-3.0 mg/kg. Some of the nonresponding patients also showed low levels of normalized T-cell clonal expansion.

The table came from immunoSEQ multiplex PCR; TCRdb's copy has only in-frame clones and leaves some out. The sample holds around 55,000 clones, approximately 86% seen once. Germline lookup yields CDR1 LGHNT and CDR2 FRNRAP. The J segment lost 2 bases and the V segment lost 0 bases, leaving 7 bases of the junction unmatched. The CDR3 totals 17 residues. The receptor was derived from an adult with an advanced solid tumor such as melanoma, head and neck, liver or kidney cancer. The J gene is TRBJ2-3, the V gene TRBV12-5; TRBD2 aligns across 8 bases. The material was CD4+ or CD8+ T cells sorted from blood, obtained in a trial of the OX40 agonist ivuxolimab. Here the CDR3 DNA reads TGTGCTAGTGGTTTGGTACTGAGCGGGAGAATCACAGATACGCAGTATTTT. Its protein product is CASGLVLSGRITDTQYF. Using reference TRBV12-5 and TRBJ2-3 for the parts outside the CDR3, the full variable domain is DARVTQTPRHKVTEMGQEVTMRCQPILGHNTVFWYRQTMMQGLELLAYFRNRAPLDDSGMPKDRFSAEMPDATLATLKIQPSEPRDSAVYFCASGLVLSGRITDTQYFGPGTRLTVL.